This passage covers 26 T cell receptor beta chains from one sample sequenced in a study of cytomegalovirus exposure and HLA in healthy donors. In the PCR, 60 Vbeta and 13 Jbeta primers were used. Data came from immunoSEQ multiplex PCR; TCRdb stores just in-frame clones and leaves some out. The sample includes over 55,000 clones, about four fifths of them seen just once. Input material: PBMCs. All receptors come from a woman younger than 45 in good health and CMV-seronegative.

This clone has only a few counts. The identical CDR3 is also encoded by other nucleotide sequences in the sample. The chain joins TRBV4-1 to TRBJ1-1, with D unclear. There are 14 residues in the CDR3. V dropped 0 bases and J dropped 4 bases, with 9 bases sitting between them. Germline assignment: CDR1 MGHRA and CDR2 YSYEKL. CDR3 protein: CASSQDTVGTEAFF. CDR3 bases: TGCGCCAGCAGCCAAGATACAGTCGGCACTGAAGCTTTCTTT.

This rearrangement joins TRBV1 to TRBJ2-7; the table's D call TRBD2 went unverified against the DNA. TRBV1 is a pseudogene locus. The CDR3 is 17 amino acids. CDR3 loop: CTSSQATSGVVYYEQYF. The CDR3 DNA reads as TGCACCAGCAGCCAGGCCACTAGCGGGGTAGTGTACTACGAGCAGTACTTC.

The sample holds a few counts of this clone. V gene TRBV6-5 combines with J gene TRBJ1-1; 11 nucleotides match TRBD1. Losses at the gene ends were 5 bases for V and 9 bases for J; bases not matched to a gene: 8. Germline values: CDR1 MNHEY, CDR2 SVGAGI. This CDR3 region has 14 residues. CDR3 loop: CASSTDRGRPKAFF. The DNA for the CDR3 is TGTGCCAGCAGTACGGACAGGGGGCGGCCGAAAGCTTTCTTT.

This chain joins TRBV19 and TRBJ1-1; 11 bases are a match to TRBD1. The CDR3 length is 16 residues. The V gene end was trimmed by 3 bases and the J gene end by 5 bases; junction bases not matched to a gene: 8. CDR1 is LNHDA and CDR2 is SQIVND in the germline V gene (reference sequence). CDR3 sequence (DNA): TGTGCCAGTAGTATTGGACTTGGGACAGGGGGGACTGAAGCTTTCTTT. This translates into CASSIGLGTGGTEAFF.

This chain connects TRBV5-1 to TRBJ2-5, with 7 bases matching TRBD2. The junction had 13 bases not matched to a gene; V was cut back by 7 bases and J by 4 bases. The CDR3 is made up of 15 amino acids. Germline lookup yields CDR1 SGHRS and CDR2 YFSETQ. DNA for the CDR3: TGCGCCAGCCGCCCCGCCGGGACTACGCTAGAGACCCAGTACTTC. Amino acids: CASRPAGTTLETQYF.

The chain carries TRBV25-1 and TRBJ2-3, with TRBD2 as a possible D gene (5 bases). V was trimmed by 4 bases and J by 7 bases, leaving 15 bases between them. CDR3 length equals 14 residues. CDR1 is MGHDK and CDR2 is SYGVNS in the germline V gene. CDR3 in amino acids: CASSARLKGNTQYF. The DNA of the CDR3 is TGTGCCAGCAGTGCCCGACTAAAGGGAAATACGCAGTATTTT.

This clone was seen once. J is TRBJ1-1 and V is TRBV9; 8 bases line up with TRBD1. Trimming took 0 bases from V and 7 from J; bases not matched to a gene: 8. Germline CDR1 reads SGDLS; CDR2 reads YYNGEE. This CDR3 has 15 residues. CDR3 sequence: CASSVVGGDRREAFF. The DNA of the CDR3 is TGTGCCAGCAGCGTAGTTGGGGGGGACAGGCGTGAAGCTTTCTTT.

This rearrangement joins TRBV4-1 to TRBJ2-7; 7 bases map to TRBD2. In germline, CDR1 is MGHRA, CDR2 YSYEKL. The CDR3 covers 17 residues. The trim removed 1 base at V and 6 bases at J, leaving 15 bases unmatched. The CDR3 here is CASSQAGLGLVSIEQYF. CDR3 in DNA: TGCGCCAGCAGCCAAGCAGGGTTAGGACTAGTCTCTATCGAGCAGTACTTC.

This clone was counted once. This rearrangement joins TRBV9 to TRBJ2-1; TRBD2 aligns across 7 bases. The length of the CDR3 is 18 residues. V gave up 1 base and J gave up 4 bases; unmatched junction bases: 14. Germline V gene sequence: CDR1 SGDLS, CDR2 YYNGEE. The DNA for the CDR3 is TGTGCCAGCAGCGTAACCCCGATGGAAGCGGGGCTATACAATGAGCAGTTCTTC. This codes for CASSVTPMEAGLYNEQFF.

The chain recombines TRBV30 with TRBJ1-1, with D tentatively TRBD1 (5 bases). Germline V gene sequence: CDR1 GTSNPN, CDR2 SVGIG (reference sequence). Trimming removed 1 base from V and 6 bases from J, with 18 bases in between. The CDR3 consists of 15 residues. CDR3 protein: CAWSGKGVQGAEAFF. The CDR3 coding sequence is TGTGCCTGGAGTGGAAAAGGTGTGCAGGGCGCTGAAGCTTTCTTT.

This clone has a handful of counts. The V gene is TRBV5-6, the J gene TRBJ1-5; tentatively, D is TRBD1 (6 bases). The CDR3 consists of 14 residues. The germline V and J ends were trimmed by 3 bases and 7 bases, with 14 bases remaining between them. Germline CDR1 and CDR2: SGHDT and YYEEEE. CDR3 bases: TGTGCCAGCAGCTCCAAGTGGGGGACACAGCCCCAGCATTTT. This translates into CASSSKWGTQPQHF.

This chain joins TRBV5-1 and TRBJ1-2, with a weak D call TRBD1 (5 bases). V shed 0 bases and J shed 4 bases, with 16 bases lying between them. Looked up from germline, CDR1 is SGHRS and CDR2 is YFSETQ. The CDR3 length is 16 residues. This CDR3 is CASSLEPGGGVYGYTF. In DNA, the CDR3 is TGCGCCAGCAGCTTGGAACCGGGGGGGGGTGTCTATGGCTACACCTTC.

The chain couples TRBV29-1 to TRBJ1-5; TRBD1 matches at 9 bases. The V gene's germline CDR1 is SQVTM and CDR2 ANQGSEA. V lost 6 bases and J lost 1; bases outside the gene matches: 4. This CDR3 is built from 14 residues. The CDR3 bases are TGCAGCGTCCAGGACAGGGGAAGCAATCAGCCCCAGCATTTT. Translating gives CSVQDRGSNQPQHF.

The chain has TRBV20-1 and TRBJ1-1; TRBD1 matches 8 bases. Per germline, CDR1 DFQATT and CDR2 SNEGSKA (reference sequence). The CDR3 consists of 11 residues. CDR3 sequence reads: CRAGGNTEAFF. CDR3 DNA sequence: TGCAGGGCAGGGGGCAACACTGAAGCTTTCTTT.

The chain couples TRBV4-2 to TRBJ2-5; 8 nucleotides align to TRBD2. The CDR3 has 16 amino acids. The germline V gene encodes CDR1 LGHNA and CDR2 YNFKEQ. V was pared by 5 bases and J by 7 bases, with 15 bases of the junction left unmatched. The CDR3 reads CASSKTYGGGWGTQYF. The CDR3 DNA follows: TGTGCCAGCAGCAAAACTTACGGGGGGGGCTGGGGGACCCAGTACTTC.

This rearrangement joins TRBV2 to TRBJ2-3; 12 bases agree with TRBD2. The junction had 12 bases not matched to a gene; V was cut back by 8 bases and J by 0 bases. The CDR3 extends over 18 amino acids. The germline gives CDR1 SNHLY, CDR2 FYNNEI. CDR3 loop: CASAKLAGGGTSTDTQYF. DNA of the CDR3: TGTGCCAGCGCCAAACTAGCGGGAGGAGGGACTAGCACAGATACGCAGTATTTT.

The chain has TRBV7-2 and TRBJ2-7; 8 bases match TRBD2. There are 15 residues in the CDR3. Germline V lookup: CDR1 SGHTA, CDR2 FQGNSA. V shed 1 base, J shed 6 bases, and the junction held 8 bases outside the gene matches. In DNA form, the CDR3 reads TGTGCCAGCAGCTTAGGGGGGACTAGGCGGATCGAGCAGTACTTC. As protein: CASSLGGTRRIEQYF.

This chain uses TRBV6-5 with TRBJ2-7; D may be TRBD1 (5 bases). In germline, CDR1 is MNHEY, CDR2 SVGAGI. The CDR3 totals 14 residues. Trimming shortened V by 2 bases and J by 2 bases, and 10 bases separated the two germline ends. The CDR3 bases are TGTGCCAGCAGTTACCAGGGCCGCACCTACGAGCAGTACTTC. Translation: CASSYQGRTYEQYF.

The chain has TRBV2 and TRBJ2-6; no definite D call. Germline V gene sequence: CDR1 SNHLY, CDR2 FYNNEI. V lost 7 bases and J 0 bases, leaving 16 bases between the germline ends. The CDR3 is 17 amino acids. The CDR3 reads CASMQRQISSGANVLTF. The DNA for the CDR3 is TGTGCCAGCATGCAAAGACAAATTAGCTCTGGGGCCAACGTCCTGACTTTC. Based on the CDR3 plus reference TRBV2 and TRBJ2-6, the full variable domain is EPEVTQTPSHQVTQMGQEVILRCVPISNHLYFYWYRQILGQKVEFLVSFYNNEISEKSEIFDDQFSVERPDGSNFTLKIRSTKLEDSAMYFCASMQRQISSGANVLTFGAGSRLTVL.

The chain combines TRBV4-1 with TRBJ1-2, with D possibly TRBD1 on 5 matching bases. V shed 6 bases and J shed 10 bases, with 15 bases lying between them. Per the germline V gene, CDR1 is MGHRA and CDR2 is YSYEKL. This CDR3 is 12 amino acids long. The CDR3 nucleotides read TGCGCCAGCAGGGGTTGGGGGGGGAACTACACCTTC. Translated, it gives CASRGWGGNYTF.

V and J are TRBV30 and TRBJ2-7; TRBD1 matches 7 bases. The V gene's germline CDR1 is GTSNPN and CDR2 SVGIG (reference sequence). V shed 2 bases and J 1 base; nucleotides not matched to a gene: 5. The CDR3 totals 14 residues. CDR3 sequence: CAWSRGQGSYEQYF. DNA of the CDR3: TGTGCCTGGAGTAGGGGGCAGGGGTCCTACGAGCAGTACTTC.

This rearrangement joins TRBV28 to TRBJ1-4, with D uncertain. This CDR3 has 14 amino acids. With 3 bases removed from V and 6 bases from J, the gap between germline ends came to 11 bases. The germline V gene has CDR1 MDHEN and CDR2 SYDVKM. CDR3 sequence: CASSLGGLDEKLFF. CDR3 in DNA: TGTGCCAGCAGTTTGGGAGGTTTGGATGAAAAACTGTTTTTT.

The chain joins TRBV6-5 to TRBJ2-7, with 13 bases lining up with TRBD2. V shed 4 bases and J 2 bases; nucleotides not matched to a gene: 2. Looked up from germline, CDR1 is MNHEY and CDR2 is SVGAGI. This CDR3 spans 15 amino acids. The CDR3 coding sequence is TGTGCCAGCAGTTGGGGGACTAGCGGGGCCTACGAGCAGTACTTC. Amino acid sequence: CASSWGTSGAYEQYF.

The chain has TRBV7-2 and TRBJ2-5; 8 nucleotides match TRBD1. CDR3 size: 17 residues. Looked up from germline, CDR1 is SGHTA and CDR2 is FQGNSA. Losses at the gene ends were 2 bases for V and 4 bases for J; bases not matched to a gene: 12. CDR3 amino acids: CASSLRPWRQGIETQYF. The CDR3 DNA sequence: TGTGCCAGCAGCTTACGGCCCTGGCGACAGGGGATAGAGACCCAGTACTTC. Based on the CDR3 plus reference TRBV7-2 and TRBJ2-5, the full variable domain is GAGVSQSPSNKVTEKGKDVELRCDPISGHTALYWYRQSLGQGLEFLIYFQGNSAPDKSGLPSDRFSAERTGGSVSTLTIQRTQQEDSAVYLCASSLRPWRQGIETQYFGPGTRLLVL.

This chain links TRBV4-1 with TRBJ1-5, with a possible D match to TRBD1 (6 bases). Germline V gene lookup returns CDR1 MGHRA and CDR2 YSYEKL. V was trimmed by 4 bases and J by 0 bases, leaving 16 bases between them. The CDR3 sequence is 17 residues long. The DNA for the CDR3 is TGCGCCAGCAGCCTGGAAATCGACAGGTATAGCAATCAGCCCCAGCATTTT. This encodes CASSLEIDRYSNQPQHF.

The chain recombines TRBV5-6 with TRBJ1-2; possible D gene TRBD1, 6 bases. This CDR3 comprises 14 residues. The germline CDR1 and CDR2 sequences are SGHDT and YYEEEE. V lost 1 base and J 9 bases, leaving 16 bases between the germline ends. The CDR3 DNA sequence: TGTGCCAGCAGCTTGTGGGACAAAACTTCTCGCTACACCTTC. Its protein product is CASSLWDKTSRYTF. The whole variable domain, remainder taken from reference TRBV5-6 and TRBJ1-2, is DAGVTQSPTHLIKTRGQQVTLRCSPKSGHDTVSWYQQALGQGPQFIFQYYEEEERQRGNFPDRFSGHQFPNYSSELNVNALLLGDSALYLCASSLWDKTSRYTFGSGTRLTVV.